This T cell receptor beta chain comes out of a study of T cell repertoires in cytomegalovirus infection. TCRdb fed the reads into MiXCR, producing one record per CDR3 protein. The sample includes around 540,000 distinct CDR3 sequences, roughly a third of them seen just once. The germline V gene has CDR1 SGHTA and CDR2 FQGNSA. CDR3 size: 14 residues. With 3 bases clipped from V and 2 bases from J, the junction kept 1 base outside the gene matches. Study-wide results and caveats: It was HLA-C-restricted CMV-specific TCR beta clonotypes that dominated the response ex vivo.

In its sample, this clonotype was seen many times. Its matching antigen is unknown. This TCR was recovered from a human donor in good health (CMV status not recorded). Some clones in this sample may be carry-over from other donors' samples. This sample comprised cultured PBMCs, obtained from culture after CMV antigen stimulation. The chain joins TRBV7-2 to TRBJ1-5, with 7 nucleotides matching TRBD1. The CDR3 protein is CASSFQGGNQPQHF. The CDR3 DNA reads as TGTGCCAGCAGCTTTCAGGGGGGCAATCAGCCCCAGCATTTT.